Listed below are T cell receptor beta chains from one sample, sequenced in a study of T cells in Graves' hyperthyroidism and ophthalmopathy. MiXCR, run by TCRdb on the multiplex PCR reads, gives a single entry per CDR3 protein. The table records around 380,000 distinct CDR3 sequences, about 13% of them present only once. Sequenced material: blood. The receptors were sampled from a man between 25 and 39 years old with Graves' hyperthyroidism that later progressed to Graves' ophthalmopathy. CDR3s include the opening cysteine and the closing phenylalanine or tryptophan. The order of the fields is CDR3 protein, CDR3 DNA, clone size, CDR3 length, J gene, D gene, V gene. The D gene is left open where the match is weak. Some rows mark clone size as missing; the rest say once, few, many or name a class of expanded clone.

CDR3: CASSRARPNTEAFF
DNA: TGTGCCAGCTCACGGGCCAGACCGAACACTGAAGCTTTCTTT
size: few
length: 14
J: TRBJ1-1
D: -
V: TRBV18

CDR3: CASSLDWTTEQYF
DNA: TGTGCCAGCAGCTTAGATTGGACCACCGAGCAGTACTTC
size: -
length: 13
J: TRBJ2-7
D: -
V: TRBV11-2

CDR3: CSGVSGNTIYF
DNA: TGCAGTGGAGTTTCTGGAAACACCATATATTTT
size: few
length: 11
J: TRBJ1-3
D: -
V: TRBV20-1

CDR3: CSARPPGVSEQYF
DNA: TGCAGTGCTAGACCCCCAGGGGTCAGCGAGCAGTACTTC
size: many
length: 13
J: TRBJ2-7
D: -
V: TRBV20-1

CDR3: CASNPGTGGYEQYF
DNA: TGTGCCAGCAACCCCGGGACAGGGGGTTACGAGCAGTACTTC
size: few
length: 14
J: TRBJ2-7
D: TRBD1
V: TRBV12-3/TRBV12-4

CDR3: CASSLDYQETQYF
DNA: TGCGCCAGCAGCTTGGATTACCAAGAGACCCAGTACTTC
size: few
length: 13
J: TRBJ2-5
D: -
V: TRBV5-1

CDR3: CASSYQAGLPDTQYF
DNA: TGTGCCAGCAGTTATCAAGCGGGACTCCCAGATACGCAGTATTTT
size: few
length: 15
J: TRBJ2-3
D: TRBD2
V: TRBV6-1

CDR3: CASSSAGRETQYF
DNA: TGTGCCAGCAGTTCGGCGGGGCGGGAGACCCAGTACTTC
size: many
length: 13
J: TRBJ2-5
D: -
V: TRBV6-1

CDR3: CASTNRGRRKNTEAFF
DNA: TGTGCCAGTACTAACAGGGGGCGGAGAAAGAACACTGAAGCTTTCTTT
size: -
length: 16
J: TRBJ1-1
D: TRBD1
V: TRBV6-4

CDR3: CAIRGGPGYGYTF
DNA: TGTGCCATCAGGGGGGGGCCCGGCTATGGCTACACCTTC
size: -
length: 13
J: TRBJ1-2
D: -
V: TRBV10-3

CDR3: CASSLGGTGGEQYF
DNA: TGTGCCAGCAGCTTAGGAGGGACAGGGGGAGAGCAGTACTTC
size: many
length: 14
J: TRBJ2-7
D: TRBD1
V: TRBV11-2

CDR3: CARESGQTRGYGYTF
DNA: TGCGCCAGGGAATCGGGACAGACCCGTGGGTATGGCTACACCTTC
size: few
length: 15
J: TRBJ1-2
D: TRBD1
V: TRBV5-1

CDR3: CASRQTGGDTQYF
DNA: TGTGCCAGCAGGCAGACAGGAGGAGATACGCAGTATTTT
size: -
length: 13
J: TRBJ2-3
D: -
V: TRBV6-1

CDR3: CASSRGGTSYNEQFF
DNA: TGTGCCAGCAGTCGGGGAGGGACTTCCTACAATGAGCAGTTCTTC
size: few
length: 15
J: TRBJ2-1
D: TRBD2
V: TRBV6-1

CDR3: CAWGPGRYNSPLHF
DNA: TGTGCCTGGGGCCCGGGACGGTATAATTCACCCCTCCACTTT
size: -
length: 14
J: TRBJ1-6
D: -
V: TRBV30

CDR3: CSGTSVYNEQFF
DNA: TGTAGCGGGACTAGCGTCTACAATGAGCAGTTCTTC
size: many
length: 12
J: TRBJ2-1
D: TRBD2
V: TRBV30

CDR3: CASSPLGQGRAAYEQYF
DNA: TGTGCCAGCAGCCCCCTGGGACAGGGAAGAGCGGCCTACGAGCAGTACTTC
size: many
length: 17
J: TRBJ2-7
D: TRBD1
V: TRBV7-9

CDR3: CASNWQINSPLHF
DNA: TGTGCCAGTAACTGGCAAATTAATTCACCCCTCCACTTT
size: -
length: 13
J: TRBJ1-6
D: -
V: TRBV19

CDR3: CASSPNYNEQFF
DNA: TGTGCCAGCAGCCCCAACTACAATGAGCAGTTCTTC
size: few
length: 12
J: TRBJ2-1
D: -
V: TRBV14

CDR3: CASSHGTNQETQYF
DNA: TGCGCCAGCAGCCACGGGACCAACCAAGAGACCCAGTACTTC
size: many
length: 14
J: TRBJ2-5
D: -
V: TRBV4-1

CDR3: CASGVDINTEAFF
DNA: TGTGCTAGTGGTGTGGACATAAACACTGAAGCTTTCTTT
size: -
length: 13
J: TRBJ1-1
D: -
V: TRBV12-5

CDR3: CASSWTGGSYEQYF
DNA: TGTGCCAGCAGCTGGACAGGGGGCTCCTACGAGCAGTACTTC
size: many
length: 14
J: TRBJ2-7
D: TRBD1
V: TRBV12-3/TRBV12-4

CDR3: CASLGQPSGNTIYF
DNA: TGTGCCAGTCTGGGACAACCCTCTGGAAACACCATATATTTT
size: -
length: 14
J: TRBJ1-3
D: -
V: TRBV6-1

CDR3: CASSGTGGAGYGYTF
DNA: TGTGCCAGCAGTGGGACAGGGGGCGCCGGCTATGGCTACACCTTC
size: many
length: 15
J: TRBJ1-2
D: TRBD1
V: TRBV2

CDR3: CASSPDRSNYGYTF
DNA: TGTGCCAGCTCACCGGACAGGAGTAACTATGGCTACACCTTC
size: few
length: 14
J: TRBJ1-2
D: TRBD1
V: TRBV18

CDR3: CATSSPGSNSPLHF
DNA: TGTGCCACCTCCTCGCCAGGGTCTAATTCACCCCTCCACTTT
size: -
length: 14
J: TRBJ1-6
D: -
V: TRBV2

CDR3: CASRYGAGGLRDTQYF
DNA: TGTGCCAGCAGATATGGAGCGGGGGGGCTTAGAGATACGCAGTATTTT
size: many
length: 16
J: TRBJ2-3
D: TRBD2
V: TRBV12-3/TRBV12-4

CDR3: CASSLAGRGEGGYTF
DNA: TGTGCCAGCAGTTTAGCCGGACGAGGCGAGGGGGGCTACACCTTC
size: many
length: 15
J: TRBJ1-2
D: -
V: TRBV28

CDR3: CASSPRTIAFF
DNA: TGTGCCAGCAGCCCCAGGACGATAGCTTTCTTT
size: many
length: 11
J: TRBJ1-1
D: -
V: TRBV7-2

CDR3: CASSLAAAKIQYF
DNA: TGTGCCAGCAGTTTGGCGGCAGCCAAGATACAGTACTTC
size: -
length: 13
J: TRBJ2-5
D: -
V: TRBV2

CDR3: CSARDGDTEAFF
DNA: TGCAGTGCTAGAGACGGAGACACTGAAGCTTTCTTT
size: many
length: 12
J: TRBJ1-1
D: -
V: TRBV20-1

CDR3: CASSFGLGSSYEQYF
DNA: TGTGCCAGCAGTTTCGGCCTAGGGAGTTCCTACGAGCAGTACTTC
size: many
length: 15
J: TRBJ2-7
D: -
V: TRBV28

CDR3: CASGPPTSGGGGELFF
DNA: TGTGCTAGTGGTCCCCCGACTAGCGGGGGGGGCGGGGAGCTGTTTTTT
size: -
length: 16
J: TRBJ2-2
D: TRBD2
V: TRBV12-5

CDR3: CASSLRLAAYEQYF
DNA: TGTGCCAGCAGCCTACGACTAGCCGCCTACGAGCAGTACTTC
size: -
length: 14
J: TRBJ2-7
D: TRBD2
V: TRBV11-2

CDR3: CASSQLSRETQYF
DNA: TGTGCCAGCAGCCAATTAAGCCGGGAGACCCAGTACTTC
size: -
length: 13
J: TRBJ2-5
D: -
V: TRBV3-1

CDR3: CASSLEGGEQFF
DNA: TGTGCCAGCAGCCTAGAGGGCGGTGAGCAGTTCTTC
size: few
length: 12
J: TRBJ2-1
D: -
V: TRBV9

CDR3: CASSEWGRNTEAFF
DNA: TGTGCCAGCAGTGAATGGGGGAGGAACACTGAAGCTTTCTTT
size: many
length: 14
J: TRBJ1-1
D: -
V: TRBV2

CDR3: CASSHRDLNSAAPRPQHF
DNA: TGTGCCAGCTCACACCGGGACCTCAATTCAGCCGCCCCCCGGCCCCAGCATTTT
size: -
length: 18
J: TRBJ1-5
D: -
V: TRBV18

CDR3: CASSVTASKGTDTQYF
DNA: TGTGCCAGCAGCGTAACGGCCTCCAAGGGGACAGATACGCAGTATTTT
size: few
length: 16
J: TRBJ2-3
D: -
V: TRBV9

CDR3: CASSEGQGINQPQHF
DNA: TGTGCCAGCAGTGAGGGACAGGGCATCAATCAGCCCCAGCATTTT
size: many
length: 15
J: TRBJ1-5
D: TRBD1
V: TRBV6-1

CDR3: CASSQNRGWTYEQYF
DNA: TGTGCCAGCAGCCAAAACAGGGGTTGGACCTACGAGCAGTACTTC
size: many
length: 15
J: TRBJ2-7
D: TRBD1
V: TRBV14

CDR3: CASSLLLAGASSSYNEQFF
DNA: TGTGCCAGCAGTTTACTACTAGCGGGGGCCTCGAGCTCCTACAATGAGCAGTTCTTC
size: many
length: 19
J: TRBJ2-1
D: TRBD2
V: TRBV27

CDR3: CASSPPPGDYEQYF
DNA: TGTGCCAGCAGCCCCCCACCCGGGGACTACGAGCAGTACTTC
size: -
length: 14
J: TRBJ2-7
D: -
V: TRBV11-2

CDR3: CASIQMNEQFF
DNA: TGTGCCAGCATTCAGATGAATGAGCAGTTCTTC
size: -
length: 11
J: TRBJ2-1
D: -
V: TRBV6-1

CDR3: CASKRRGLGDTQYF
DNA: TGTGCCAGCAAGCGCCGGGGATTGGGAGATACGCAGTATTTT
size: -
length: 14
J: TRBJ2-3
D: -
V: TRBV27

CDR3: CASSQERGQGRTEAFF
DNA: TGTGCCAGCAGCCAAGAAAGGGGACAGGGAAGGACTGAAGCTTTCTTT
size: few
length: 16
J: TRBJ1-1
D: TRBD1
V: TRBV3-1

CDR3: CASSLDLTGSGYTF
DNA: TGTGCCAGCAGCTTGGATCTAACAGGGAGTGGCTACACCTTC
size: -
length: 14
J: TRBJ1-2
D: -
V: TRBV7-2

CDR3: CASRFSGSGAEQYF
DNA: TGTGCCAGCAGATTTAGCGGGTCAGGGGCCGAGCAGTACTTC
size: -
length: 14
J: TRBJ2-7
D: -
V: TRBV12-3/TRBV12-4

CDR3: CASSPGTAALSGSYGYTF
DNA: TGTGCCAGCAGTCCCGGGACTGCCGCTTTGTCGGGTTCCTATGGCTACACCTTC
size: many
length: 18
J: TRBJ1-2
D: -
V: TRBV12-3/TRBV12-4

CDR3: CASSEAHISTDTQYF
DNA: TGTGCCAGCAGTGAAGCGCACATTAGCACAGATACGCAGTATTTT
size: many
length: 15
J: TRBJ2-3
D: -
V: TRBV6-1

CDR3: CASSPEQGSQETQYF
DNA: TGTGCCAGCAGCCCAGAACAGGGTTCCCAAGAGACCCAGTACTTC
size: many
length: 15
J: TRBJ2-5
D: -
V: TRBV11-2

CDR3: CASSVGTAQGTEAFF
DNA: TGCGCCAGCAGCGTGGGGACAGCCCAAGGGACTGAAGCTTTCTTT
size: many
length: 15
J: TRBJ1-1
D: TRBD1
V: TRBV5-1

CDR3: CASSTVLARGDTQYF
DNA: TGTGCCAGCAGCACGGTACTAGCGCGAGGGGATACGCAGTATTTT
size: -
length: 15
J: TRBJ2-3
D: TRBD2
V: TRBV7-9

CDR3: CSARQNYGYTF
DNA: TGCAGTGCTAGACAGAACTATGGCTACACCTTC
size: many
length: 11
J: TRBJ1-2
D: -
V: TRBV20-1

CDR3: CASSFGGVRATYEQYF
DNA: TGCGCCAGCAGCTTCGGAGGGGTGCGCGCCACCTACGAGCAGTACTTC
size: few
length: 16
J: TRBJ2-7
D: -
V: TRBV5-1

CDR3: CASSPPSDPGELFF
DNA: TGTGCCAGCAGCCCACCTAGCGATCCCGGGGAGCTGTTTTTT
size: many
length: 14
J: TRBJ2-2
D: -
V: TRBV13

CDR3: CASSSGTGEYGYTF
DNA: TGTGCCAGCAGCTCCGGGACAGGTGAATATGGCTACACCTTC
size: -
length: 14
J: TRBJ1-2
D: TRBD1
V: TRBV7-2

CDR3: CASSQDSGSGANVLTF
DNA: TGTGCCAGCAGCCAAGATTCGGGGTCTGGGGCCAACGTCCTGACTTTC
size: few
length: 16
J: TRBJ2-6
D: -
V: TRBV3-1

CDR3: CASSTPEGMNTEAFF
DNA: TGTGCCAGTAGTACTCCGGAGGGAATGAACACTGAAGCTTTCTTT
size: many
length: 15
J: TRBJ1-1
D: -
V: TRBV19